Below, 17 T cell receptor beta chains from the same sample are listed, as sequenced in a study of a mutant IDH1 vaccine in newly diagnosed glioma. Time point denoted: week 47, end of study. Vaccination used 300 ug of mutant IDH1 20-mer peptide per dose, with topical imiquimod. Assay used: immunoSEQ multiplex PCR; TCRdb lists only in-frame clones, some missing. The sample lists approximately 56,000 clones, over 70% occurring once. The antigens for these receptors are not known. The sequencing here drew on PBMCs, taken from a glioma patient whose treatment included an IDH1 peptide vaccine. The receptors derive from a man aged 50 or older with glioma.

The chain joins TRBV19 to TRBJ1-5, with 7 bases identical to TRBD1. Germline CDR1 LNHDA, CDR2 SQIVND (reference sequence). The CDR3 totals 16 residues. V gave up 5 bases and J gave up 2 bases; unmatched junction bases: 9. CDR3 in amino acids: CASSSPGGRGNQPQHF. DNA for the CDR3: TGTGCCAGTAGTTCTCCAGGGGGAAGGGGCAATCAGCCCCAGCATTTT.

A few counts support this clone. The CDR3: CASEGTQPQHF. CDR3 DNA sequence: TGTGCCAGCGAGGGGACTCAGCCCCAGCATTTT. The chain uses TRBV6-1 and TRBJ1-5, with TRBD1 as a possible D gene (5 bases). Germline lookup yields CDR1 MNHNS and CDR2 SASEGT. The CDR3 length is 11 residues. V lost 8 bases and J 6 bases, leaving 8 bases between the germline ends.

This rearrangement joins TRBV27 to TRBJ1-1; D remains ambiguous. The CDR3 extends over 15 amino acids. V was clipped by 2 bases and J by 0 bases, with 10 bases between them. CDR1 is MNHEY and CDR2 is SMNVEV in the germline V gene (reference sequence). The CDR3 region has the DNA TGTGCCAGCAGTTTACGGCCGGCACTGAACACTGAAGCTTTCTTT. Its protein is CASSLRPALNTEAFF.

This sequence joins TRBV7-6 and TRBJ2-5; D possibly uses TRBD1 or TRBD2 (7 bases each). CDR3 length: 15 residues. CDR1 SGHVS and CDR2 FNYEAQ come from the germline V gene. V shed 5 bases and J shed 1 base, with 14 bases lying between them. CDR3 protein: CASSPGGGAQETQYF. The CDR3 coding sequence is TGTGCCAGCAGCCCAGGGGGAGGGGCCCAAGAGACCCAGTACTTC.

As DNA, the CDR3 is TGTGCCAGCGGGGAGGGGACGGGTAGCAATCAGCCCCAGCATTTT. It specifies CASGEGTGSNQPQHF. The rearrangement joins TRBV6-5 to TRBJ1-5; weak D call: TRBD1 (5 bases). Between the trimmed V and J ends, which lost 8 bases and 0 bases, there was a span of 14 bases. The CDR3 has 15 residues. The germline V gene has CDR1 MNHEY and CDR2 SVGAGI.

The chain couples TRBV5-6 to TRBJ1-1, with D hard to call. V lost 1 base, J lost 6 bases, and 13 bases lay in between. Germline loops: CDR1 SGHDT, CDR2 YYEEEE. The CDR3 is made up of 14 amino acids. The CDR3 DNA follows: TGTGCCAGCAGCTTGCCGGTTACTAAGGCTGAAGCTTTCTTT. Its translation: CASSLPVTKAEAFF.

The rearrangement uses TRBV19 and TRBJ1-1, with TRBD1 as a possible D gene (5 bases). V was shortened by 6 bases and J by 4 bases, with 12 bases between the two germline ends. Germline CDR1 LNHDA, CDR2 SQIVND (reference sequence). The CDR3 runs to 13 residues. This CDR3 reads CASRYGTVTEAFF. For the CDR3, the DNA is TGTGCCAGTAGGTATGGGACGGTCACTGAAGCTTTCTTT.

This clone has only one observation. The chain links TRBV19 to TRBJ1-1; D gene uncertain. Trimming stripped 3 bases from V and 4 bases from J, with 9 bases between. The CDR3 covers 13 residues. Germline CDR1 and CDR2: LNHDA and SQIVND (reference sequence). The CDR3 DNA follows: TGTGCCAGTAGTATCCCTGTTGGCACTGAAGCTTTCTTT. This translates into CASSIPVGTEAFF. The full variable domain, rest sourced from reference TRBV19 and TRBJ1-1, is DGGITQSPKYLFRKEGQNVTLSCEQNLNHDAMYWYRQDPGQGLRLIYYSQIVNDFQKGDIAEGYSVSREKKESFPLTVTSAQKNPTAFYLCASSIPVGTEAFFGQGTRLTVV.

CDR3 coding DNA: TGCGCCAGCAGGGTAGCCCGAGGGGATCAGCCCCAGCATTTT. It codes for CASRVARGDQPQHF. V usage is TRBV10-1 and J usage is TRBJ1-5, with D tentatively TRBD1 (5 bases). CDR1 is WNHNN, CDR2 SYGVQD, per germline (reference sequence). The CDR3 has 14 amino acids. Trimming stripped 6 bases from V and 5 bases from J, with 14 bases between.

This sequence joins TRBV29-1 and TRBJ2-1; 8 bases align to TRBD1. The CDR3 consists of 14 residues. Germline CDR1 is SQVTM and CDR2 is ANQGSEA. J was trimmed by 9 bases and V by 3 bases; bases with no gene match: 10. CDR3 nucleotide sequence: TGCAGCGTTGAGTGGGGGGACAGGTTGGGTGAGCAGTTCTTC. Translated, it gives CSVEWGDRLGEQFF.

CDR3 in amino acids: CASSPGTVQETQYF. The CDR3 DNA follows: TGCGCCAGCAGTCCCGGGACAGTTCAAGAGACCCAGTACTTC. V usage is TRBV5-1 and J usage is TRBJ2-5; 7 bases match TRBD1. The V gene's germline CDR1 is SGHRS and CDR2 YFSETQ. V was pared by 5 bases and J by 2 bases, with 6 bases of the junction left unmatched. The CDR3 spans 14 residues.

This chain connects TRBV18 to TRBJ1-2; D possibly corresponds to TRBD1 (6 bases). V was trimmed by 3 bases and J by 7 bases, leaving 21 bases between them. There are 16 residues in the CDR3. The germline gives CDR1 KGHSH, CDR2 LQKENI. The CDR3 is CASSPSHGQGKAGYTF. CDR3 DNA sequence: TGTGCCAGCTCACCGAGCCACGGGCAGGGGAAGGCTGGCTACACCTTC.

The rearrangement joins TRBV5-1 to TRBJ1-4; D is possibly TRBD1 (6 bases). The CDR3 spans 14 residues. Germline-derived CDR1 and CDR2 are SGHRS and YFSETQ. The V gene lost 5 bases and the J gene lost 3 bases, with 11 bases spanning the gap. CDR3 residues: CASRGGRANEKLFF. CDR3 DNA: TGCGCCAGCAGGGGGGGGCGCGCTAATGAAAAACTGTTTTTT.

This clone was observed a handful of times. The V gene is TRBV5-1, the J gene TRBJ2-1; TRBD1 aligns across 9 bases. The CDR3 is made up of 14 amino acids. After removal of 2 bases from V and 8 bases from J, the junction contained 5 bases not matched to a gene. The germline V gene encodes CDR1 SGHRS and CDR2 YFSETQ. The CDR3 protein is CASSFDRGKDEQFF. The CDR3 DNA is TGCGCCAGCAGCTTCGACAGGGGGAAGGATGAGCAGTTCTTC.

This clone has just a few counts. The chain links TRBV9 to TRBJ2-1, with D possibly matching TRBD2 (6 bases). Trimming took 3 bases from V and 2 from J, leaving 12 bases between them. CDR1 is SGDLS, CDR2 YYNGEE, per germline. The CDR3 loop spans 15 amino acids. Here the CDR3 reads CASSAKRATYNEQFF. The CDR3 nucleotides are TGTGCCAGCAGCGCTAAGCGGGCCACCTACAATGAGCAGTTCTTC.

This chain links TRBV4-1 with TRBJ2-7; either TRBD1 or TRBD2 may supply D (5 bases each). CDR1 and CDR2 (germline): MGHRA, YSYEKL. The CDR3 covers 14 residues. The germline V and J ends were trimmed by 4 bases and 7 bases, with 17 bases remaining between them. CDR3 in DNA: TGCGCCAGCAGCCCGCGGGCAGGGCCGAGGGAGCAGTACTTC. This translates into CASSPRAGPREQYF.

There are a few counts of this clone. The V call is TRBV21-1, the J call TRBJ2-2; TRBD1 is the table's D call, not checked against the DNA. TRBV21-1 is a known pseudogene. This CDR3 has 19 residues. CDR3 bases: TGTGCCAGCAGCAAAGTCCCGCCACCCATTCAGGGGGTACGGGGGGAGCTGTTTTTT. Its translation: CASSKVPPPIQGVRGELFF.